These 9 T cell receptor beta chains were sequenced from one sample in a study of T cell responses to AZD1222 COVID-19 vaccine (dated by TCRdb to the early 2020s). The intended sense of this specimen's time point label: baseline before first vaccination. Library preparation used the immunoSEQ multiplex PCR assay. This immuneACCESS table, as held by TCRdb, lists in-frame sequences with V and J called but not all clones. Of the missing ones, under half trace to an unresolved V gene in checked studies; the others have no known cause. This sample is represented by 65,000 to 80,000 clones; roughly 90% of them were singletons. 4.2% of the sample belongs to the ten largest clones. The sample here was peripheral blood, taken on day 0 of AZD1222 vaccination. The receptor source for this set is an adult in good health.

CDR3 bases: TGTGCCAGCAGCCCCTCGGACGGTGGACATCCTACGCAGTATTTT. Amino acid sequence: CASSPSDGGHPTQYF. V usage is TRBV7-2 and J usage is TRBJ2-3; perhaps TRBD1 as D (5 bases). The germline V gene has CDR1 SGHTA and CDR2 FQGNSA. The CDR3 length is 15 residues. The V end lost 5 bases, the J end lost 8 bases, and 20 bases lay between the germline ends. The full variable domain, with the rest looked up from reference TRBV7-2 and TRBJ2-3, is GAGVSQSPSNKVTEKGKDVELRCDPISGHTALYWYRQSLGQGLEFLIYFQGNSAPDKSGLPSDRFSAERTGGSVSTLTIQRTQQEDSAVYLCASSPSDGGHPTQYFGPGTRLTVL.

CDR3 loop: CAISEARQGGGKETQYF. In DNA form, the CDR3 reads TGTGCCATCAGTGAGGCCAGACAGGGAGGGGGAAAAGAGACCCAGTACTTC. The genes are TRBV10-3 and TRBJ2-5; D tentatively reads TRBD1 or TRBD2 (7 bases each). Per germline, CDR1 ENHRY and CDR2 SYGVKD. CDR3 length: 17 amino acids. V was shortened by 2 bases and J by 3 bases, with 19 bases between the two germline ends.

This chain links TRBV6-5 with TRBJ1-2; TRBD1 aligns across 11 bases. Germline assignment: CDR1 MNHEY and CDR2 SVGAGI. This CDR3 comprises 14 residues. V lost 8 bases to trimming and J lost 10 bases; unmatched junction nucleotides: 12. The CDR3 is CASGGGQGVLYYTF. CDR3 nucleotide sequence: TGTGCCAGCGGAGGGGGACAGGGGGTACTTTACTACACCTTC.

The chain has TRBV7-9 and TRBJ1-2, with D unresolved. This CDR3 has 15 amino acids. Trimming took 7 bases from V and 4 from J, leaving 19 bases between them. Germline V gives CDR1 SEHNR, CDR2 FQNEAQ (reference sequence). CDR3 coding DNA: TGTGCCAGCATCGCAGGTTCTCGTCTGAGCTATGGCTACACCTTC. Translation: CASIAGSRLSYGYTF.

This chain uses TRBV5-5 with TRBJ2-7; TRBD1 matches 9 bases. Germline loops: CDR1 SGHKS, CDR2 YYEKEE (reference sequence). The V segment lost 0 bases and the J segment 3 bases; nucleotides outside the gene matches: 13. The CDR3 sequence is 18 residues long. Written as DNA, the CDR3 is TGTGCCAGCAGCTTGGGAGACAGGGGGTCTTCTTTTATCTACGAGCAGTACTTC. Translated: CASSLGDRGSSFIYEQYF.

The genes are TRBV7-9 and TRBJ1-1; D is possibly TRBD1 (6 bases). The CDR3 has 13 residues. The germline CDR1 and CDR2 sequences are SEHNR and FQNEAQ (reference sequence). V lost 7 bases, J lost 8 bases, and 17 bases lay in between. The CDR3 protein is CASISSHREEAFF. In DNA form, the CDR3 reads TGTGCCAGCATTTCCAGCCACAGGGAGGAAGCTTTCTTT. The full variable domain, completed using reference TRBV7-9 and TRBJ1-1, is DTGVSQNPRHKITKRGQNVTFRCDPISEHNRLYWYRQTLGQGPEFLTYFQNEAQLEKSRLLSDRFSAERPKGSFSTLEIQRTEQGDSAMYLCASISSHREEAFFGQGTRLTVV.

This chain joins TRBV5-4 and TRBJ2-7, with D hard to call. Germline V gene lookup returns CDR1 SGHNT and CDR2 YYREEE (reference sequence). V lost 6 bases and J 2 bases, leaving 21 bases between the germline ends. CDR3 size: 16 residues. CDR3 bases: TGTGCCAGCAAACCCTCGCCCGGTGGGCCAACCTACGAGCAGTACTTC. Translation gives CASKPSPGGPTYEQYF.

The rearrangement joins TRBV10-3 to TRBJ1-3; possibly TRBD1 for D (6 bases). In germline, CDR1 is ENHRY, CDR2 SYGVKD. This CDR3 has 16 residues. V lost 4 bases and J lost 0, with 13 bases in between. This CDR3 reads CAISGDRTLSGNTIYF. The CDR3 region has the DNA TGTGCCATCAGTGGTGACAGGACCCTCTCTGGAAACACCATATATTTT.

The genes are TRBV25-1 and TRBJ2-1, with 13 nucleotides matching TRBD2. J was trimmed by 2 bases and V by 6 bases; bases with no gene match: 4. CDR1 is MGHDK, CDR2 SYGVNS, per germline. CDR3 length equals 16 residues. CDR3 sequence reads: CASRPGLAGTYNEQFF. The DNA for the CDR3 is TGTGCCAGCAGGCCGGGACTAGCGGGGACCTACAATGAGCAGTTCTTC. Complete variable domain (other parts from reference TRBV25-1 and TRBJ2-1): EADIYQTPRYLVIGTGKKITLECSQTMGHDKMYWYQQDPGMELHLIHYSYGVNSTEKGDLSSESTVSRIRTEHFPLTLESARPSHTSQYLCASRPGLAGTYNEQFFGPGTRLTVL.